The clone carrying this TCR beta chain was found once. Its antigen remains unknown. The sample is drawn from a study of cytomegalovirus exposure and HLA in healthy donors. Background on the study: The early release's HLA-typed donors yielded 65 million to 85 million unique TCRs.

Amplification used 60 Vbeta primers and 13 Jbeta primers. Assay: immunoSEQ multiplex PCR; the TCRdb copy retains only in-frame clones and omits some. The table has approximately 140,000 clones, 80% to 85% seen once. V shed 7 bases, J shed 4 bases, and the junction held 8 bases outside the gene matches. This CDR3 has 15 amino acids. Germline CDR1 reads MNHEY; CDR2 reads SVGAGI. Study-level findings and limits: Exclusion as indistinguishable affected some V segments, including TRBV6-2 and TRBV6-3.

This chain connects TRBV6-5 to TRBJ1-2, with 11 positions matching TRBD1. The sequence came from a male donor in good health and CMV-seropositive. Sample: PBMCs. This CDR3 reads CASTPGQGAAYGYTF. CDR3 nucleotide sequence: TGTGCCAGCACCCCCGGACAGGGGGCGGCCTATGGCTACACCTTC.